This T cell receptor beta chain was recovered during a study of high-grade serous ovarian cancer treatment subgroups. Study-wide results and caveats: Different patients shared almost no repertoire; same-patient tumors shared 0.11 to 0.79. TCR relatedness rose with neoantigen level and trended with mutation load.

The tumor samples were collected prior to definitive surgery or chemotherapy. Profiling relied on immunoSEQ multiplex PCR, and the TCRdb table lists in-frame clones only, not all of them. This table holds thousands of clones, 60% to 85% found once. Note on this clone: Its antigen is currently unknown.

Germline V gives CDR1 MNHEY, CDR2 SMNVEV (reference sequence). This CDR3 is 15 amino acids long. The J segment lost 5 bases and the V segment lost 2 bases, leaving 5 bases of the junction unmatched. The chain has TRBV27 and TRBJ2-1; 8 bases agree with TRBD2. The sequence was obtained from a human donor with high-grade serous ovarian cancer. Specimen: tumor tissue. The CDR3: CASSLTGTRNNEQFF. The CDR3 nucleotides are TGTGCCAGCAGTTTAACCGGGACTAGGAACAATGAGCAGTTCTTC.